The present entry profiles one TCR beta chain with its context. The sample belongs to a study of blood T cell repertoires in COVID-19. Study information: PBMCs, B-cell-depleted T cells, or T cells were the source of the cDNA or gDNA that made up the material.

After removal of 4 bases from V and 7 bases from J, the junction contained 8 bases not matched to a gene. This CDR3 is built from 15 residues. The germline CDR1 and CDR2 sequences are SGHNT and YYREEE (reference sequence). Method: immunoSEQ multiplex PCR; TCRdb's copy keeps in-frame clones and lacks some. The sample holds hundreds of thousands of clones, around 88% seen once. Material: peripheral blood. The chain employs TRBV5-4 and TRBJ1-6; 7 positions match TRBD1. The receptor was derived from a woman aged 45-65 years with COVID-19, enrolled during active disease. The CDR3 nucleotides are TGTGCCAGCAGCCATTCACAGGGGAGAAATTCACCCCTCCACTTT. Its translation is CASSHSQGRNSPLHF.